The clone carrying this T cell receptor beta chain has more than one count but fewer than ten. The protocol was immunoSEQ multiplex PCR, while the TCRdb copy is restricted to in-frame clones and leaves out a portion. The data contain 45,000 to 65,000 clones, nearly 80% of them seen just once; the ten biggest clones take up less than 30%. The data stem from a study of blood T cell repertoires in COVID-19. Study-wide background: Samples of COVID-19 (acute and convalescent) were obtained from the United States, Italy and Spain. PBMCs, B-cell-depleted T cells, or T cells were the source of the cDNA or gDNA that made up the material.

V lost 2 bases to trimming and J lost 0 bases, with 8 bases between them. Germline lookup yields CDR1 SGHRS and CDR2 YFSETQ. The CDR3 has 14 residues. The receptor's source is a human donor in a cohort sampled during active COVID-19. Sequencing was performed on peripheral blood. V gene TRBV5-1 combines with J gene TRBJ1-1; TRBD1 is a possible D gene (5 bases). The CDR3 nucleotides read TGCGCCAGCAGCTTTTCAGGGATGAACACTGAAGCTTTCTTT. It yields the protein CASSFSGMNTEAFF.